This T cell receptor beta chain was retrieved from a study of cytomegalovirus exposure and HLA in healthy donors. PCR amplification relied on 60 Vbeta primers (plus 13 Jbeta primers). Measured with immunoSEQ multiplex PCR; TCRdb has only the in-frame clones, and not every one. The sample includes around 71,000 clones. From germline, CDR1 is SGDLS and CDR2 YYNGEE. The CDR3 covers 15 residues. The V gene end was trimmed by 4 bases and the J gene end by 7 bases; junction bases not matched to a gene: 13. The specimen sequenced was PBMCs. V and J are TRBV9 and TRBJ2-7; TRBD2 matches 8 bases. The TCR comes from a woman in her thirties in good health and CMV-seronegative. The CDR3 coding sequence is TGTGCCAGCAGCCCCCAGGTGACTAGCGTGGGGGAGCAGTACTTC. Its translation: CASSPQVTSVGEQYF.